The rows below give T cell receptor beta chains drawn from one sample of a study of control samples from healthy donors and cancer patients. Data came from immunoSEQ multiplex PCR; TCRdb stores just in-frame clones and leaves some out. The sample shows roughly 120,000 clones, about 93% of them seen only once. The sequenced material came from PBMCs. These receptors originate from a man in his fifties with head and neck cancer. The CDR3 runs from the conserved cysteine through the conserved F or W. The D gene is left open where the match is weak. Clone size is given for some rows only: seen once, a few or many times, or a class if the clone is expanded.

j_call clone_size v_call cdr3_length d_call cdr3_nt cdr3_aa
TRBJ2-3 - TRBV24-1 16 - TGTGCCACCAGTGACCAGAGACAGGGGAGGGCAGATACGCAGTATTTT CATSDQRQGRADTQYF
TRBJ1-2 - TRBV12-3/TRBV12-4 13 TRBD1 TGTGCCAGCAGCCATGGGACAGGGCTTGGCTACACCTTC CASSHGTGLGYTF
TRBJ1-2 - TRBV28 14 - TGTGCCAGCAGAGACACGGGGCCTGGGGGAGGCTACACCTTC CASRDTGPGGGYTF
TRBJ1-4 - TRBV6-5 15 TRBD1 TGTGCCAGCAGGGGGGACAGGGGGCGCGGTGAAAAACTGTTTTTT CASRGDRGRGEKLFF
TRBJ1-1 - TRBV5-1 16 - TGCGCCAGCAGCCCTCACAGGGTAAGGCTTATGACTGAAGCTTTCTTT CASSPHRVRLMTEAFF
TRBJ1-3 - TRBV18 14 TRBD1 TGTGCCAGCTCACTGACAGGGTCCCGCAACACCATATATTTT CASSLTGSRNTIYF
TRBJ1-3 - TRBV12-3/TRBV12-4 13 - TGTGCCAGCAGACTCGCCCACGGAAACACCATATATTTT CASRLAHGNTIYF
TRBJ2-6 - TRBV27 15 - TGTGCCAGCAGTCGAGACCGCTCTGGGGCCAACGTCCTGACTTTC CASSRDRSGANVLTF
TRBJ1-2 few TRBV6-5 14 TRBD1 TGTGCCAGCAGTTACTCGGGACAGGGGGATGGCTACACCTTC CASSYSGQGDGYTF
TRBJ1-1 - TRBV13 11 - TGTGCCAGCAGCTTTAGGACTGAAGCTTTCTTT CASSFRTEAFF
TRBJ1-2 - TRBV20-1 11 - TGCAGTGCTAGACTCCCGGGGGGGCCCGGCTTC CSARLPGGPGF
TRBJ1-5 once TRBV2 15 TRBD1 TGTGCCAGCAGTCGGGACAGATATAGCAATCAGCCCCAGCATTTT CASSRDRYSNQPQHF
TRBJ2-5 - TRBV11-2 16 TRBD2 TGTGCCAGCAGCTCCCCGGGGGGGCGAGTACAAGAGACCCAGTACTTC CASSSPGGRVQETQYF